A selection of T cell receptor beta chains follows, all from one sample in a study of cytomegalovirus exposure and HLA in healthy donors. Profiled with immunoSEQ multiplex PCR; TCRdb holds only in-frame clones, not every one. The sample has approximately 190,000 clones, roughly 74% seen once. The sample was PBMCs. The receptors here all came from a woman in her twenties or thirties in good health and CMV-seronegative. Both conserved end residues are part of each CDR3. The D gene is left open where the match is weak. The size field is filled for only some rows; it gives once, few, many or a size class.

v_call	d_call	j_call	clone_size	cdr3_nt	cdr3_aa
TRBV18	-	TRBJ1-3	-	TGTGCCAGCTCACCCCCTGCGGGTTTTGGAAACACCATATATTTT	CASSPPAGFGNTIYF
TRBV15	-	TRBJ1-5	-	TGTGCCACCAGCAGAGAAGGGGATAGCAATCAGCCCCAGCATTTT	CATSREGDSNQPQHF
TRBV6-5	-	TRBJ1-1	-	TGTGCCAGCAGTGCACGGATTGTTGGGGGGACTGAAGCTTTCTTT	CASSARIVGGTEAFF
TRBV30	-	TRBJ2-7	-	TGTGCCTGGAGCCCCGGACAGTTCTCCTACGAGCAGTACTTC	CAWSPGQFSYEQYF
TRBV2	TRBD2	TRBJ2-7	once	TGTGCCAGCAGTCGGCTAGCGGGGGGGCCAGGCGAGCAGTACTTC	CASSRLAGGPGEQYF
TRBV6-6	-	TRBJ2-3	-	TGTGCCAGCAGGCGAGCGACAGGTTCGTCGCGCGATACGCAGTATTTT	CASRRATGSSRDTQYF
TRBV7-2	TRBD1	TRBJ1-2	-	TGTGCCAGCAGCTTAGACCTTGACAGGGGGCTCGGTGGCTACACCTTC	CASSLDLDRGLGGYTF
TRBV29-1	-	TRBJ1-6	-	TGCAGCGCCGCCACAGGGAATAATTCACCCCTCCACTTT	CSAATGNNSPLHF
TRBV13	-	TRBJ2-1	-	TGTGCCAGCAGCTTTGGGGGGTTGTCAGCATACAATGAGCAGTTCTTC	CASSFGGLSAYNEQFF
TRBV6-1	-	TRBJ1-1	-	TGTGCCAGCAGGGGCCCCAGATTGACTGAAGCTTTCTTT	CASRGPRLTEAFF
TRBV30	TRBD2	TRBJ2-3	once	TGTGCCTGGAGTCCAGGCTCGTGGCGGGGGTTCACAGATACGCAGTATTTT	CAWSPGSWRGFTDTQYF
TRBV5-4	-	TRBJ1-2	-	TGTGCCAGCAGCTTGCTGGGGGCGGGTTGGGGCTACACCTTC	CASSLLGAGWGYTF
TRBV6-6	-	TRBJ1-3	-	TGTGCCAGCAGAATAGAAGGGGTTTCGTCGGGAAACACCATATATTTT	CASRIEGVSSGNTIYF
TRBV18	-	TRBJ2-3	-	TGTGCCAGCTCACCCCCCGGGGGCACAGATACGCAGTATTTT	CASSPPGGTDTQYF
TRBV4-2	-	TRBJ2-3	-	TGTGCCAGCAGCCAATACGGAGCGGGTGATTCAAAAGATACGCAGTATTTT	CASSQYGAGDSKDTQYF
TRBV6-1	-	TRBJ2-1	-	TGTGCCAGCACCCTAACCTACAATGAGCAGTTCTTC	CASTLTYNEQFF
TRBV2	TRBD2	TRBJ2-1	few	TGTGCCAGCAGGGCCGGCTCCGGGACTAGCGTAAGCTCCTACAATGAGCAGTTCTTC	CASRAGSGTSVSSYNEQFF
TRBV6-1	-	TRBJ2-5	-	TGTGCCAGCAGTCTGCAGAGGGCCCCAGAGTACTTC	CASSLQRAPEYF
TRBV6-5	TRBD1	TRBJ1-2	-	TGTGCCAGCAGTTACGGACAGGGGGTCGGTGGCTACACCTTC	CASSYGQGVGGYTF
TRBV19	TRBD1	TRBJ1-1	-	TGTGCCAGTACCCCCAGGTGGCACTCCCGGGACAGGGGACCGAACACTGAAGCTTTCTTT	CASTPRWHSRDRGPNTEAFF
TRBV5-1	TRBD1	TRBJ2-5	-	TGCGCCAGCTACTTTCGGACAGGTGGGGAGACCCAGTACTTC	CASYFRTGGETQYF
TRBV6-1	TRBD2	TRBJ2-3	-	TGTGCCAGCGTCCCCGGGGGGGACACAGATACGCAGTATTTT	CASVPGGDTDTQYF
TRBV6-5	-	TRBJ1-1	-	TGTGCCAGCAGTTACTCGGGGCGCAGAAACACTGAAGCTTTCTTT	CASSYSGRRNTEAFF
TRBV28	TRBD2	TRBJ2-1	-	TGTGCCATTACGACTAGCGGGTCCTACAATGAGCAGTTCTTC	CAITTSGSYNEQFF
TRBV9	TRBD1	TRBJ1-4	few	TGTGCCAGCAGCGTCGGGACAGGGGTTTGGGAAAAACTGTTTTTT	CASSVGTGVWEKLFF
TRBV5-1	TRBD2	TRBJ2-7	-	TGCGCCAGCAGCTTGGAACTAGCGGGAGGAAGGAACGAGCAGTACTTC	CASSLELAGGRNEQYF
TRBV5-1	TRBD1	TRBJ2-1	once	TGCGCCAGCAGCCCTGGACAGGGGGCATACAATGAGCAGTTCTTC	CASSPGQGAYNEQFF
TRBV11-2	TRBD2	TRBJ2-7	-	TGTGCCAGCAGCTTGGCTAGCGGGGCGATCCAGTACTTC	CASSLASGAIQYF
TRBV2	-	TRBJ1-2	-	TGTGCCAGCAGAGAGACAACAGGGAACTATGGCTACACCTTC	CASRETTGNYGYTF
TRBV18	-	TRBJ1-6	-	TGTGCCAGCTCACCACCGGGCGGAGGGCGGGATTCACCCCTCCACTTT	CASSPPGGGRDSPLHF
TRBV18	-	TRBJ2-2	-	TGTGCCAGCTCACGCGGGAACACCGGGGAGCTGTTTTTT	CASSRGNTGELFF
TRBV7-3	TRBD1	TRBJ2-7	-	TGTGCCAGCAGCTTATGGGGACAGGGGGACAACGAGCAGTACTTC	CASSLWGQGDNEQYF
TRBV6-1	-	TRBJ2-7	-	TGTGCCAGCAGTGAACTCTACGAGCAGTACTTC	CASSELYEQYF
TRBV5-4	-	TRBJ1-4	-	TGTGCCAGCAGCTCCAAGACAGAAAATGAAAAACTGTTTTTT	CASSSKTENEKLFF
TRBV6-6	-	TRBJ2-2	-	TGTGCCAGCAGAGCGTCAGGGATGGGCGGGGAGCTGTTTTTT	CASRASGMGGELFF
TRBV5-1	TRBD1	TRBJ2-7	-	TGCGCCAGCAGCCCCCTCGGTTTATCCGGGACAGGGTCCTACGAGCAGTACTTC	CASSPLGLSGTGSYEQYF
TRBV6-5	-	TRBJ2-3	-	TGTGCCAGCAGTCAGGGCCGAGATACGCAGTATTTT	CASSQGRDTQYF
TRBV2	-	TRBJ2-2	-	TGTGCCAACAACGAGGGAAACACCGGGGAGCTGTTTTTT	CANNEGNTGELFF
TRBV11-3	-	TRBJ2-5	-	TGTGCCAGCAGCTTTAACGGGGGGCGTCAAGAGACCCAGTACTTC	CASSFNGGRQETQYF
TRBV4-1	TRBD1	TRBJ2-7	once	TGCGCCAGCAGCCAAGGCCCGGCAGGCCGGTGGGGACAGGGGTCCTACGAGCAGTACTTC	CASSQGPAGRWGQGSYEQYF
TRBV7-9	-	TRBJ2-1	-	TGTGCCAGCAGCTTAGGACTAGACAATGAGCAGTTCTTC	CASSLGLDNEQFF
TRBV28	TRBD1	TRBJ1-1	-	TGTGCCAGCAGTACACACGGACAGGGGTTGAACACTGAAGCTTTCTTT	CASSTHGQGLNTEAFF
TRBV5-8	-	TRBJ1-5	-	TGTGCCAGCAACCTCGGTAGGGGTGGTCAGCCCCAGCATTTT	CASNLGRGGQPQHF
TRBV4-3	TRBD2	TRBJ2-7	once	TGCGCCAGCAGCCCGGGGAGGGGATACGAGCAGTACTTC	CASSPGRGYEQYF
TRBV7-2	TRBD1	TRBJ2-6	-	TGTGCCAGCAGCTTCGAGCGGGACAGGGCTTTTTCTGGGGCCAACGTCCTGACTTTC	CASSFERDRAFSGANVLTF
TRBV11-2	-	TRBJ1-1	-	TGTGCCAGCAGCACGTCGGGACACCTTGAAGCTTTCTTT	CASSTSGHLEAFF
TRBV4-1	-	TRBJ1-2	-	TGCGCCAGCAGCCAAGATGAGACCTCCCACGACATCTATGGCTACACCTTC	CASSQDETSHDIYGYTF
TRBV4-1	-	TRBJ2-4	-	TGCGCCAGCAGCCAAGGGACAGGGTTGAGGGGGGGATCGCTAGCCAAAAACATTCAGTACTTC	CASSQGTGLRGGSLAKNIQYF
TRBV27	-	TRBJ1-6	-	TGTGCCAGCAGTCCTTATAATTCACCCCTCCACTTT	CASSPYNSPLHF